This section outlines one TCR beta chain sequence together with its context. Antigen specificity is unknown. Bulk TCR libraries were made with methods that had been previously described and with listed TCR primers. TCRdb reprocessed the PCR reads via MiXCR and lists one record per CDR3 protein. The sample contains 400,000 to 600,000 distinct CDR3 sequences, around 21% of which appear only once. Trimming took off 0 bases at V and 0 bases at J, with 15 bases between the two ends. This CDR3 contains 18 residues. Germline lookup yields CDR1 SGHDN and CDR2 FVKESK. These data come from a study of molecular identifiers for immune sequencing clone quantification. Findings and caveats of the study: Researchers reportedly could pick up spiked Jurkat TCR RNA from one cell mixed into some 1 million naive cells.

The sequenced sample consisted of naive CD8+ T cells from blood, with Jurkat cell RNA spiked in. This sample's subset: FACS-sorted CD8+CD4-CCR7+CD45RA+ naive T cells. The chain joins TRBV14 to TRBJ2-1, with a tentative D call TRBD2 (6 bases). The receptor was isolated from a human donor in good health. Some libraries in this study had Jurkat cell RNA spiked in. The CDR3 coding sequence is TGTGCCAGCAGCCAAGATGGGGGACTTCTTAACTCCTACAATGAGCAGTTCTTC. It translates to CASSQDGGLLNSYNEQFF.